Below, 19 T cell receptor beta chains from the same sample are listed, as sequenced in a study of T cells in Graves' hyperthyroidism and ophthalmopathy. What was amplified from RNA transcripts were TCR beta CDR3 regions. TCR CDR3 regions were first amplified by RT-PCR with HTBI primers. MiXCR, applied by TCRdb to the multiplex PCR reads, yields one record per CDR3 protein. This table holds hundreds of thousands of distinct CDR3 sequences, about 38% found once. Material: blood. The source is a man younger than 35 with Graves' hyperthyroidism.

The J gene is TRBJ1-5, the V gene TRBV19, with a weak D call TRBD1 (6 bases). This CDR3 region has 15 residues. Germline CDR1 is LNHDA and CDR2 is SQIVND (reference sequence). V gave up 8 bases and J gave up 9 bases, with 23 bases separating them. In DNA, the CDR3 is TGTGCCAGTGCAACAGGGAGGGGGGGTCTGACGCCCCAGCATTTT. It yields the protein CASATGRGGLTPQHF. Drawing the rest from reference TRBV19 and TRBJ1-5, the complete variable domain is DGGITQSPKYLFRKEGQNVTLSCEQNLNHDAMYWYRQDPGQGLRLIYYSQIVNDFQKGDIAEGYSVSREKKESFPLTVTSAQKNPTAFYLCASATGRGGLTPQHFGDGTRLSIL.

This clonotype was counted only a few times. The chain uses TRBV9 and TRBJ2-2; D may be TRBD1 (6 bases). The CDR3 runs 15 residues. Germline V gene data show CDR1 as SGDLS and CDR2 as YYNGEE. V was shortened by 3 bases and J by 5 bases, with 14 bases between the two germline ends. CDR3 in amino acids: CASSAADSPTGELFF. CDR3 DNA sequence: TGTGCCAGCAGCGCTGCGGACAGTCCTACCGGGGAGCTGTTTTTT.

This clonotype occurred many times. CDR3 sequence: CSASSTEGESQPQHF. CDR3 coding DNA: TGCAGTGCTAGCTCTACTGAGGGAGAAAGCCAGCCCCAGCATTTT. The J gene is TRBJ1-5, the V gene TRBV20-1; D not resolved. The germline V gene encodes CDR1 DFQATT and CDR2 SNEGSKA (reference sequence). This CDR3 spans 15 amino acids. V lost 3 bases and J 7 bases, leaving 19 bases between the germline ends.

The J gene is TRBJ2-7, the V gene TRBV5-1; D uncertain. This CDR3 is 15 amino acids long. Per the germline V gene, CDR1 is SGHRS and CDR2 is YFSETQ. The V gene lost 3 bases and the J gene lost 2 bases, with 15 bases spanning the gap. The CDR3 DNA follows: TGCGCCAGCAGCTCTCAGTCGGGTGGGGCCTACGAGCAGTACTTC. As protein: CASSSQSGGAYEQYF.

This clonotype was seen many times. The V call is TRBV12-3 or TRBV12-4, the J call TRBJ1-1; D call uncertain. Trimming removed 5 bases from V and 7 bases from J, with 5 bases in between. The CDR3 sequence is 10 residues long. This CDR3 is CASSGVEAFF. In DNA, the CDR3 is TGTGCCAGCAGTGGAGTTGAAGCTTTCTTT.

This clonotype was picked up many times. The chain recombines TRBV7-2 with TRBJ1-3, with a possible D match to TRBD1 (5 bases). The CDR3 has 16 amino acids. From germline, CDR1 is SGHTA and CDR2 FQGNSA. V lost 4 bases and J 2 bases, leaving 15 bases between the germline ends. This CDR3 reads CASSYSQGDAGNTIYF. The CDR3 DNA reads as TGTGCCAGCAGCTATTCGCAGGGCGACGCTGGAAACACCATATATTTT.

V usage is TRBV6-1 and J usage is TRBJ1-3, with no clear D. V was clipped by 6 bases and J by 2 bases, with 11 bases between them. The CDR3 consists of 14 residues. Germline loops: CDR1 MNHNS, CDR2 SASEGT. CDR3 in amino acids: CASSQMGAGNTIYF. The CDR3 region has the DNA TGTGCCAGCAGCCAGATGGGAGCTGGAAACACCATATATTTT.

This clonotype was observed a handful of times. This CDR3 is CASSRARSNTEAFF. Here the CDR3 DNA reads TGTGCCAGCAGCCGGGCCCGGTCAAACACTGAAGCTTTCTTT. J is TRBJ1-1 and V is TRBV7-2; D gene ambiguous. V dropped 5 bases and J dropped 2 bases, with 12 bases sitting between them. This CDR3 comprises 14 residues. In germline, CDR1 is SGHTA, CDR2 FQGNSA.

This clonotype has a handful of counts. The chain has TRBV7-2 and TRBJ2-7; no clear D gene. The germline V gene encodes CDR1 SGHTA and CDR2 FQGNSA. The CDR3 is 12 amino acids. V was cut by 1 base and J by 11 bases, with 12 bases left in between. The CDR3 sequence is CASSLDGPLEYF. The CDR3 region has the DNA TGTGCCAGCAGCTTAGATGGGCCGCTAGAGTACTTC.

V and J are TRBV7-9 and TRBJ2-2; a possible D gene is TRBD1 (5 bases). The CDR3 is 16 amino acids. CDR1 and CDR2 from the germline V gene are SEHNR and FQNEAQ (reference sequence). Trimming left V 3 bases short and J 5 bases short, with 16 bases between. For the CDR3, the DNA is TGTGCCAGCAGCTTTGGGGCCCCGGGTCCTACCGGGGAGCTGTTTTTT. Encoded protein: CASSFGAPGPTGELFF.

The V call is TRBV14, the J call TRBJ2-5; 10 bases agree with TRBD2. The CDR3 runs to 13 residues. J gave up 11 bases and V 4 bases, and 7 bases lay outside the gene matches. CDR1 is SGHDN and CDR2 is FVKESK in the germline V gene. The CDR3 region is CASSPGLADFQYF. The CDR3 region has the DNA TGTGCCAGCAGCCCAGGACTAGCGGATTTTCAGTACTTC.

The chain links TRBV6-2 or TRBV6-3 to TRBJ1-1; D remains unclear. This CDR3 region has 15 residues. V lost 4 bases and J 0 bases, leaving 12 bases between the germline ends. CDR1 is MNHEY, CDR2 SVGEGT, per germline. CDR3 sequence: CASSFREGLNTEAFF. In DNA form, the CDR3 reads TGTGCCAGCAGTTTCCGGGAGGGCTTGAACACTGAAGCTTTCTTT.

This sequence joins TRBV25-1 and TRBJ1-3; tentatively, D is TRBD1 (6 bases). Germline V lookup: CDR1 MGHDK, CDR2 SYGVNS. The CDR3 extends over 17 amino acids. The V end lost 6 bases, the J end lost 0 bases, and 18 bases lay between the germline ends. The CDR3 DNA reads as TGTGCCAGCAGCTTTACCAAAAGGGGGAGCTCTGGAAACACCATATATTTT. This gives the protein CASSFTKRGSSGNTIYF. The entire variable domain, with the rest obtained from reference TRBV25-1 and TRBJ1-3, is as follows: EADIYQTPRYLVIGTGKKITLECSQTMGHDKMYWYQQDPGMELHLIHYSYGVNSTEKGDLSSESTVSRIRTEHFPLTLESARPSHTSQYLCASSFTKRGSSGNTIYFGEGSWLTVV.

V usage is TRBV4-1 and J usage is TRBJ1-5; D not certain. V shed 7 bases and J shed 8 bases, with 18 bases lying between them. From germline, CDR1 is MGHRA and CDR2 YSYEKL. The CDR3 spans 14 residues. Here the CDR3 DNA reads TGCGCCAGCAACCAGCGCCATTCCGGAGAGCCCCAGCATTTT. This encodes CASNQRHSGEPQHF.

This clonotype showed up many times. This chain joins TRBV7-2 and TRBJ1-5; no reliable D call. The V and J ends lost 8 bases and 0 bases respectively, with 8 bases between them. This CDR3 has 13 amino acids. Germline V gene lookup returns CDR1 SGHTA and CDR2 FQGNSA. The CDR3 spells CASASDSNQPQHF. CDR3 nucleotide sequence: TGTGCCAGCGCATCCGATAGCAATCAGCCCCAGCATTTT.

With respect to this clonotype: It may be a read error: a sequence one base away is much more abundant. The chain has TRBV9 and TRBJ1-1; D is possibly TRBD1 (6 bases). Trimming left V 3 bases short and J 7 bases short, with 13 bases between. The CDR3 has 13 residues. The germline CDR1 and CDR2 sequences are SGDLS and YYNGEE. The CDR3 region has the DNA TGTGCCAGCAGCGAAGGGGAGGGGGTTGAAGCTTTCTTT. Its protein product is CASSEGEGVEAFF.

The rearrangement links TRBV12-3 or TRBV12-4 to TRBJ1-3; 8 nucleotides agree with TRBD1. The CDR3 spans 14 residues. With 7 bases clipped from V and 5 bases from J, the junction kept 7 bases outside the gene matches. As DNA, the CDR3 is TGTGCCAGCATCATGGACAGGGTTCGAAACACCATATATTTT. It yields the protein CASIMDRVRNTIYF.

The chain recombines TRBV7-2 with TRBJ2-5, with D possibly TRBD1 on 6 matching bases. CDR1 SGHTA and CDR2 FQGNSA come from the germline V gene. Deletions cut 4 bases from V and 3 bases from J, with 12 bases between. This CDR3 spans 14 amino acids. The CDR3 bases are TGTGCCAGCAGCTCAGTCGGGACAAAAGAGACCCAGTACTTC. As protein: CASSSVGTKETQYF. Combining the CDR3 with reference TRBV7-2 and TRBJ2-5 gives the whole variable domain GAGVSQSPSNKVTEKGKDVELRCDPISGHTALYWYRQSLGQGLEFLIYFQGNSAPDKSGLPSDRFSAERTGGSVSTLTIQRTQQEDSAVYLCASSSVGTKETQYFGPGTRLLVL.

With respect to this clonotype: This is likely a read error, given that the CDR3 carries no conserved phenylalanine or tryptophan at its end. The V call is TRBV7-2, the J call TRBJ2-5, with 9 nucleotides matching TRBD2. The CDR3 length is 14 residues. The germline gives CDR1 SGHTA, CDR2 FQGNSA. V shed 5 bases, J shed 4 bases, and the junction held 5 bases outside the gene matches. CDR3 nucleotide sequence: TGTGCCAGCAGCCCGACTAGCGGCGTAGAGACCCAGTACCTC. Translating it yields CASSPTSGVETQYL.